Here is one TCR beta chain with its context. It lacks a known antigen. Within one base of it there is no much larger clone, and no base qualities were kept. The study was a case-control design nested within a healthcare worker cohort in London, UK, with weekly nasopharyngeal swab PCR tests and blood sampling. Healthcare workers were enrolled in the week of the UK lockdown, from 23 to 31 March 2020, and were followed every week for up to roughly 16 weeks. The library was generated by 5' RACE. Instrument used: NextSeq 500. To correct for sequencing error and PCR bias, the TCR library protocol tagged individual cDNA molecules with unique molecular identifiers. Sequencing covered both TCR alpha and beta chains, and within each sample the abundances of alpha and beta sequences were tightly co-correlated. The authors' pipeline ran thus. Decombinator V4 was used to annotate the V gene, J gene and CDR3 of the TCR sequences. TCRs were defined as expanded if a significant change between any two time points was detected under a Poisson model with p below 0.0001. TCR abundances were normalised to the total number of TCRs sequenced in each sample and reported as counts per million. VDJdb, accessed 1 November 2021, was searched for CMV, EBV and SARS-CoV-2 annotated TCRs, with TCRs annotated for multiple antigens excluded. TCRdb ran its own pipeline on the public reads, namely fastp trimming at Q25 and MiXCR clone calling, and kept in-frame beta chains. Under each unique CDR3 protein, matching rows form one entry showing the most common genes and DNA. These V and J calls rely on TCRdb rather than the paper's analysis. In all, the sample holds about 50,000 distinct CDR3 sequences, and less than 15% of those were seen once. The biggest ten clones account for around 2.5% of the sample.

The data derive from a study of early T cells in non-severe SARS-CoV-2 infection (dated by TCRdb to about 2021). As for the study more broadly: Because TCR sequencing was done on bulk RNA from unsorted whole blood, the alpha and beta chains could not be paired. Here is what the overall study found, with its caveats: Matching against VDJdb was skewed toward anti-spike CD8 responses, likely underestimated virus-specific expansions, and missed private and CD4 specificities.

The starting material was whole blood, obtained at baseline. This clonotype was obtained from an adult who was a healthcare worker with PCR-confirmed SARS-CoV-2 infection or an uninfected control (not recorded which).

This receptor has the CDR3 CASSIDRGPYNEQFF. The nucleotides read TGTGCCAGTAGTATTGACAGGGGACCCTACAATGAGCAGTTCTTC. Rearrangement joined TRBV19 to TRBJ2-1; the central 8 bases match TRBD1. From its cysteine to its phenylalanine, the CDR3 spans 15 amino acids. The CDR3 DNA has 45 bases and is translated from base 1. V has 3 bases trimmed and J has 2 bases trimmed; junction bases matching no gene number 3. Via the germline V gene (reference sequence), CDR1 is LNHDA and CDR2 SQIVND.